A selection of T cell receptor beta chains follows, all from one sample in a study of cytomegalovirus exposure and HLA in healthy donors. The repertoire was sequenced with immunoSEQ multiplex PCR; TCRdb's copy has only in-frame clones and lacks some. The sample yields around 150,000 clones, about 80% seen once. Material for sequencing was PBMCs. The receptors originated from a man between 25 and 39 years old in good health and CMV-seronegative. Each CDR3 is given with its conserved first and last residue. D genes are given only for firm matches. Part of the rows lack a size; the others show once, few, many or a class for expanded clones.

abundance: once
v_gene: TRBV6-5
d_gene: .
j_gene: TRBJ1-1
len: 16
CDR3nt: TGTGCCAGCAGTTACGAGGGTGTGTCCATGGACACTGAAGCTTTCTTT
CDR3aa: CASSYEGVSMDTEAFF

abundance: .
v_gene: TRBV5-1
d_gene: .
j_gene: TRBJ2-7
len: 13
CDR3nt: TGCGCCAGCAGCCTAGGGACATACGACGAGCAGCACTTC
CDR3aa: CASSLGTYDEQHF

abundance: .
v_gene: TRBV19
d_gene: TRBD1
j_gene: TRBJ1-5
len: 16
CDR3nt: TGTGCCAGTAGCCCCCTGGGACAGGGGGCGGGCCAGCCCCAGCATTTT
CDR3aa: CASSPLGQGAGQPQHF

abundance: .
v_gene: TRBV30
d_gene: .
j_gene: TRBJ2-5
len: 13
CDR3nt: TGTGCCTGGAGTCAAGGGGGGGCAGAGACCCAGTACTTC
CDR3aa: CAWSQGGAETQYF

abundance: .
v_gene: TRBV29-1
d_gene: TRBD2
j_gene: TRBJ2-5
len: 14
CDR3nt: TGCAGCACGACTAGCGGGAGCCCTCAAGAGACCCAGTACTTC
CDR3aa: CSTTSGSPQETQYF

abundance: once
v_gene: TRBV7-9
d_gene: TRBD2
j_gene: TRBJ2-3
len: 15
CDR3nt: TGTGCCAGCAGAGGACTAGCGGAGACCACAGATACGCAGTATTTT
CDR3aa: CASRGLAETTDTQYF

abundance: .
v_gene: TRBV28
d_gene: .
j_gene: TRBJ2-2
len: 13
CDR3nt: TGTGCCAGCAACAGGGGGGGCACCGGGGAGCTGTTTTTT
CDR3aa: CASNRGGTGELFF

abundance: .
v_gene: TRBV19
d_gene: .
j_gene: TRBJ2-6
len: 14
CDR3nt: TGTGCCACCTTCCACGGGTCTGGGGCCAACGTCCTGACTTTC
CDR3aa: CATFHGSGANVLTF

abundance: .
v_gene: TRBV11-3
d_gene: .
j_gene: TRBJ2-3
len: 13
CDR3nt: TGTGCCAGCAGCCCGCGACGGAGGGATACGCAGTATTTT
CDR3aa: CASSPRRRDTQYF

abundance: .
v_gene: TRBV7-9
d_gene: .
j_gene: TRBJ2-3
len: 14
CDR3nt: TGTGCCAGCAGCTTAGCCCAAGCAACAGATACGCAGTATTTT
CDR3aa: CASSLAQATDTQYF

abundance: .
v_gene: TRBV7-2
d_gene: .
j_gene: TRBJ2-7
len: 13
CDR3nt: TGTGCCAGCAGCTTAGCTGTCGTCTACGAGCAGTACTTC
CDR3aa: CASSLAVVYEQYF

abundance: few
v_gene: TRBV6-5
d_gene: TRBD1
j_gene: TRBJ1-1
len: 13
CDR3nt: TGTGCCAGCAGCCAAACAGGGGACACTGAAGCTTTCTTT
CDR3aa: CASSQTGDTEAFF

abundance: once
v_gene: TRBV30
d_gene: .
j_gene: TRBJ2-5
len: 11
CDR3nt: TGTGCCTGGAGTGCCGGTGAGACCCAGTACTTC
CDR3aa: CAWSAGETQYF

abundance: .
v_gene: TRBV5-4
d_gene: .
j_gene: TRBJ2-3
len: 14
CDR3nt: TGTGCCAGCAGCATAGACAGTGGTTCGGATACGCAGTATTTT
CDR3aa: CASSIDSGSDTQYF

abundance: few
v_gene: TRBV30
d_gene: .
j_gene: TRBJ2-7
len: 13
CDR3nt: TGTGCCTGGAGTCTTACAGGGTTGAACGAGCAGTACTTC
CDR3aa: CAWSLTGLNEQYF

abundance: .
v_gene: TRBV20-1
d_gene: .
j_gene: TRBJ1-3
len: 10
CDR3nt: TGCAGTGCCATTGGAAACACCATATATTTT
CDR3aa: CSAIGNTIYF

abundance: once
v_gene: TRBV29-1
d_gene: .
j_gene: TRBJ1-2
len: 16
CDR3nt: TGCAGCGTTGAAAAGACTGGGACACCGACCCTCGGTGGCTACACCTTC
CDR3aa: CSVEKTGTPTLGGYTF

abundance: once
v_gene: TRBV14
d_gene: .
j_gene: TRBJ2-1
len: 17
CDR3nt: TGTGCCAGCAGTCAAGCTCCCCGGGAGTTCTCCTACAATGAGCAGTTCTTC
CDR3aa: CASSQAPREFSYNEQFF

abundance: .
v_gene: TRBV9
d_gene: TRBD1
j_gene: TRBJ1-2
len: 13
CDR3nt: TGTGCCAGCAGCTTAACAGGGGCCCGTGGCTACACCTTC
CDR3aa: CASSLTGARGYTF

abundance: .
v_gene: TRBV19
d_gene: .
j_gene: TRBJ2-1
len: 14
CDR3nt: TGTGCCAGTAGTCCACGAAGGAGTGGTCATGAGCAGTTCTTC
CDR3aa: CASSPRRSGHEQFF

abundance: .
v_gene: TRBV5-1
d_gene: TRBD2
j_gene: TRBJ2-1
len: 19
CDR3nt: TGCGCCAGCAGCTTGGGATCCGGGACTAGCGGGAGTTTAGACAATGAGCAGTTCTTC
CDR3aa: CASSLGSGTSGSLDNEQFF

abundance: .
v_gene: TRBV28
d_gene: TRBD2
j_gene: TRBJ2-7
len: 16
CDR3nt: TGTGCCAGCAGTTTGTTAGGGACTAGCGGGAGTGTCGAGCAGTACTTC
CDR3aa: CASSLLGTSGSVEQYF

abundance: .
v_gene: TRBV28
d_gene: .
j_gene: TRBJ2-7
len: 14
CDR3nt: TGTGCCAGCAGTCCCTTCCCTTCGAGCTACGAGCAGTACTTC
CDR3aa: CASSPFPSSYEQYF

abundance: few
v_gene: TRBV14
d_gene: .
j_gene: TRBJ2-1
len: 13
CDR3nt: TGTGCCAGCAGCCAAGCGGCCGGGGATGAGCAGTTCTTC
CDR3aa: CASSQAAGDEQFF

abundance: few
v_gene: TRBV5-1
d_gene: TRBD1
j_gene: TRBJ1-1
len: 15
CDR3nt: TGCGCCAGCAGCTTTTGGAGGGGGCAAAACACTGAAGCTTTCTTT
CDR3aa: CASSFWRGQNTEAFF

abundance: .
v_gene: TRBV19
d_gene: .
j_gene: TRBJ2-5
len: 15
CDR3nt: TGTGCCAGTAGCCCTGAGGCAAACCGAGGAGAGACCCAGTACTTC
CDR3aa: CASSPEANRGETQYF

abundance: .
v_gene: TRBV28
d_gene: .
j_gene: TRBJ1-5
len: 16
CDR3nt: TGTGCCAGCAGTAAAGGGACGGGGGGAAGCAATCAGCCCCAGCATTTT
CDR3aa: CASSKGTGGSNQPQHF

abundance: .
v_gene: TRBV13
d_gene: .
j_gene: TRBJ2-5
len: 13
CDR3nt: TGTGCCAGCAGCCCCCATCAGGAAGAGACCCAGTACTTC
CDR3aa: CASSPHQEETQYF

abundance: .
v_gene: TRBV10-2
d_gene: TRBD1
j_gene: TRBJ2-7
len: 16
CDR3nt: TGCGCCAGCAGTGAACTAGAAGGGACAGGTCCTTACGAGCAGTACTTC
CDR3aa: CASSELEGTGPYEQYF

abundance: once
v_gene: TRBV19
d_gene: .
j_gene: TRBJ2-1
len: 14
CDR3nt: TGTGCCAGTAGCCCCCCCGCTAGCTGGGGTGAGCAGTTCTTC
CDR3aa: CASSPPASWGEQFF

abundance: few
v_gene: TRBV18
d_gene: TRBD1
j_gene: TRBJ2-7
len: 15
CDR3nt: TGTGCCAGCTCACCGGGCTACAGGGGCCCTTACGAGCAGTACTTC
CDR3aa: CASSPGYRGPYEQYF

abundance: .
v_gene: TRBV10-3
d_gene: TRBD1
j_gene: TRBJ1-2
len: 15
CDR3nt: TGTGCCATCAGTGAGGTGGGACAGTTAATCTATGGCTACACCTTC
CDR3aa: CAISEVGQLIYGYTF

abundance: .
v_gene: TRBV29-1
d_gene: .
j_gene: TRBJ1-2
len: 16
CDR3nt: TGCAGCGTTGATGACAGTCGCTCCCGCCGCTACTATGGCTACACCTTC
CDR3aa: CSVDDSRSRRYYGYTF

abundance: .
v_gene: TRBV28
d_gene: .
j_gene: TRBJ2-7
len: 15
CDR3nt: TGTGCCAGCAGGAGGGGTGGGGGCGCCGGCTACGAGCAGTACTTC
CDR3aa: CASRRGGGAGYEQYF

abundance: .
v_gene: TRBV5-1
d_gene: .
j_gene: TRBJ1-1
len: 14
CDR3nt: TGCGCCAGCAGCCTGGACAGAATGAACACTGAAGCTTTCTTT
CDR3aa: CASSLDRMNTEAFF

abundance: once
v_gene: TRBV5-1
d_gene: TRBD1
j_gene: TRBJ2-2
len: 16
CDR3nt: TGCGCCAGCAACGACGCGCCGGGACAGGGGACCGGGGAGCTGTTTTTT
CDR3aa: CASNDAPGQGTGELFF